This passage covers 27 T cell receptor beta chains from one sample sequenced in a study of breast tumors, draining lymph nodes, adjacent tissues. Samples came from axillary lymph nodes draining the breast cancer. MiXCR, applied by TCRdb to the multiplex PCR reads, yields one record per CDR3 protein. The sample contains roughly 130,000 distinct CDR3 sequences, approximately 20% of which appear only once. Input material: axillary lymph node tissue. These receptors originate from a female donor with breast cancer. Some clones in this sample may be carry-over from other donors' samples.

Many counts were recorded for this clonotype. This rearrangement joins TRBV6-1 to TRBJ2-5; D is undetermined. CDR1 is MNHNS, CDR2 SASEGT, per germline. Between the trimmed V and J ends, which lost 3 bases and 5 bases, there was a span of 10 bases. The CDR3 contains 13 residues. The CDR3 DNA reads TGTGCCAGCAGTGACGAGTCCGTGGAGACCCAGTACTTC. Translation gives CASSDESVETQYF.

This clonotype has at least ten counts. The rearrangement links TRBV7-9 to TRBJ2-1, with 7 bases aligning to TRBD1. Germline values: CDR1 SEHNR, CDR2 FQNEAQ (reference sequence). The CDR3 consists of 16 residues. V shed 6 bases, J shed 0 bases, and the junction held 8 bases outside the gene matches. The CDR3 here is CASRPPGTASYNEQFF. The CDR3 DNA sequence: TGTGCCAGCAGACCTCCCGGGACAGCCTCCTACAATGAGCAGTTCTTC.

This clonotype was picked up many times. The CDR3 coding sequence is TGTGCCAGCAGCGTAGGTTTCTTGGACAGGGGGCTGGAGACCCAGTACTTC. Amino acid sequence: CASSVGFLDRGLETQYF. The genes are TRBV9 and TRBJ2-5; TRBD1 aligns across 11 bases. CDR3 length equals 17 residues. CDR1 is SGDLS, CDR2 YYNGEE, per germline. The V segment lost 0 bases and the J segment 5 bases; nucleotides outside the gene matches: 9.

In its sample, this clonotype was seen a few times. The chain recombines TRBV6-1 with TRBJ2-3; TRBD1 agrees at 7 bases. The ends lost 9 bases at V and 3 bases at J; junction bases unmatched: 3. Germline assignment: CDR1 MNHNS and CDR2 SASEGT. The CDR3 extends over 12 amino acids. The CDR3 sequence: CASEGATDTQYF. In nucleotides, the CDR3 is TGTGCCAGTGAGGGGGCGACAGATACGCAGTATTTT.

This clonotype was counted many times. The chain carries TRBV5-1 and TRBJ2-2; no clear D gene. This CDR3 contains 13 residues. CDR1 SGHRS and CDR2 YFSETQ come from the germline V gene. Deletions cut 0 bases from V and 4 bases from J, with 4 bases between. CDR3 DNA: TGCGCCAGCAGCTTGGGTTTCACCGGGGAGCTGTTTTTT. This gives the protein CASSLGFTGELFF. The full variable domain, with the rest looked up from reference TRBV5-1 and TRBJ2-2, is KAGVTQTPRYLIKTRGQQVTLSCSPISGHRSVSWYQQTPGQGLQFLFEYFSETQRNKGNFPGRFSGRQFSNSRSEMNVSTLELGDSALYLCASSLGFTGELFFGEGSRLTVL.

The sample holds many counts of this clonotype. The chain recombines TRBV19 with TRBJ1-6; TRBD1 matches 7 bases. Germline V gene lookup returns CDR1 LNHDA and CDR2 SQIVND (reference sequence). The V gene end was trimmed by 4 bases and the J gene end by 7 bases; junction bases not matched to a gene: 4. The CDR3 is 14 residues long. The CDR3 coding sequence is TGTGCCAGTAGTAAGGGGGGACAGAATTCACCCCTCCACTTT. This codes for CASSKGGQNSPLHF.

Comments on this clonotype: A clone one base away is much larger, so this may be a read error. This chain connects TRBV18 to TRBJ1-2; weak D call: TRBD1 (5 bases). Germline loops: CDR1 KGHSH, CDR2 LQKENI. CDR3 length: 14 amino acids. The CDR3, as DNA: TGTGCCAGCTCACCCGACAGTTCGAACTATGACTACACCTTC. Amino acids: CASSPDSSNYDYTF.

This clonotype was recorded at least ten times. The gene calls are TRBV12-3 or TRBV12-4 and TRBJ1-3; D is ambiguous. This CDR3 is built from 12 residues. Deletions cut 3 bases from V and 6 bases from J, with 6 bases between. The CDR3 sequence is CASSLSANTIYF. The CDR3 region has the DNA TGTGCCAGCAGTTTGTCCGCAAACACCATATATTTT.

This clonotype was seen ten or more times. V usage is TRBV7-8 and J usage is TRBJ2-7; the match to TRBD1 covers 10 bases. CDR3 size: 14 residues. Germline V gene data show CDR1 as SGHVS and CDR2 as FQNEAQ. The J segment lost 3 bases and the V segment lost 5 bases, leaving 4 bases of the junction unmatched. The CDR3 sequence: CASSTGTGVYEQYF. The CDR3 bases are TGTGCCAGCAGCACCGGGACAGGGGTCTACGAGCAGTACTTC. The full variable domain, completed using reference TRBV7-8 and TRBJ2-7, is GAGVSQSPRYKVAKRGQDVALRCDPISGHVSLFWYQQALGQGPEFLTYFQNEAQLDKSGLPSDRFFAERPEGSVSTLKIQRTQQEDSAVYLCASSTGTGVYEQYFGPGTRLTVT.

This clonotype was seen at least ten times. The chain recombines TRBV10-1 with TRBJ1-4; the D gene is possibly TRBD1 (6 bases). The CDR3 totals 17 residues. Trimming removed 4 bases from V and 10 bases from J, with 25 bases in between. Germline CDR1 and CDR2: WNHNN and SYGVQD (reference sequence). The CDR3 loop reads CASSVRGRGGSPGKLFF. The CDR3 coding sequence is TGCGCCAGCAGTGTGAGGGGGAGGGGAGGGAGCCCTGGAAAACTGTTTTTT.

To note about this clonotype: Since a much larger clone is just one base distant, this may be a read error. This rearrangement joins TRBV24-1 to TRBJ2-3, with TRBD1 identical over 7 bases. TRBJ1-5 matches the DNA end more closely, so the J call is doubtful. Per germline, CDR1 KGHDR and CDR2 SFDVKD. The CDR3 has 17 amino acids. The CDR3: CATSDWGTEFSTDTQHF. CDR3 sequence (DNA): TGTGCCACCAGTGATTGGGGGACAGAGTTTAGCACAGATACGCAGCATTTT.

This clonotype was seen ten or more times. The chain is built from TRBV10-3 and TRBJ1-5; TRBD1 aligns across 7 bases. With 10 bases clipped from V and 4 bases from J, the junction kept 13 bases outside the gene matches. The CDR3 consists of 15 residues. The germline CDR1 and CDR2 sequences are ENHRY and SYGVKD. CDR3 residues: CATKPGQQLNQPQHF. The CDR3 DNA reads as TGTGCCACCAAACCGGGACAGCAACTTAATCAGCCCCAGCATTTT.

The genes are TRBV28 and TRBJ2-7, with unresolved D. Trimming stripped 11 bases from V and 2 bases from J, with 16 bases between. Germline V lookup: CDR1 MDHEN, CDR2 SYDVKM. The CDR3 contains 13 residues. CDR3 in DNA: TGTGCCTCCGGGCGCGACTCTCCCTACGAGCAGTACTTC. It codes for CASGRDSPYEQYF.

As to this clonotype: Possible read error: a much larger clone is one base away. The chain uses TRBV7-7 and TRBJ2-7; 7 bases agree with TRBD1. CDR3 size: 13 residues. Looked up from germline, CDR1 is SSHAT and CDR2 is FNYEAQ (reference sequence). The CDR3 here is CASSLGTVYEQHF. The CDR3 bases are TGTGCTAGCAGCCTCGGGACAGTCTACGAGCAGCACTTC.

This clonotype has a count of ten or more. V is TRBV27 and J is TRBJ1-2; possible D gene TRBD1, 6 bases. With 5 bases removed from V and 6 bases from J, the gap between germline ends came to 16 bases. Germline CDR1 is MNHEY and CDR2 is SMNVEV (reference sequence). The CDR3 runs 14 residues. CDR3 sequence reads: CASSLTGFKNGYTF. For the CDR3, the DNA is TGTGCCAGCAGTCTCACAGGGTTCAAGAATGGCTACACCTTC.

This clonotype was counted at least ten times. The V call is TRBV7-8, the J call TRBJ2-7, with TRBD2 identical over 7 bases. V lost 4 bases and J lost 9; bases outside the gene matches: 3. Germline V CDR1 and CDR2: SGHVS, FQNEAQ. The CDR3 contains 11 residues. DNA of the CDR3: TGTGCCAGCAGCTGGGGCGGGAGGCAGTACTTC. Translating gives CASSWGGRQYF.

The rearrangement uses TRBV29-1 and TRBJ1-1, with a weak D call TRBD1 (6 bases). Germline V gives CDR1 SQVTM, CDR2 ANQGSEA. The CDR3 has 14 residues. Trimming cost V 4 bases and J 6 bases, with 18 bases left between them. The chain's CDR3 is CSVGQGYRIPEAFF. The CDR3 nucleotides are TGCAGCGTTGGTCAGGGGTACAGGATCCCTGAAGCTTTCTTT.

This clonotype has a count of ten or more. J is TRBJ1-4 and V is TRBV5-1; D may be TRBD1 (5 bases). The CDR3 loop spans 14 amino acids. Trimming pared 4 bases from V and 7 bases from J, leaving 14 bases between. Germline V gene lookup returns CDR1 SGHRS and CDR2 YFSETQ. Written as DNA, the CDR3 is TGCGCCAGCAGCGGTGGTAGTCAGGGTGAAAAACTGTTTTTT. Translating it yields CASSGGSQGEKLFF.

In its sample, this clonotype was seen many times. This sequence joins TRBV5-1 and TRBJ2-7; 7 bases line up with TRBD1. Germline V gene data show CDR1 as SGHRS and CDR2 as YFSETQ. Trimming cost V 3 bases and J 0 bases; bases outside gene matches: 3. The CDR3 totals 14 residues. The CDR3 here is CASSWGTDSYEQYF. The CDR3 nucleotides are TGCGCCAGCAGCTGGGGGACAGACTCCTACGAGCAGTACTTC.

Ten or more counts support this clonotype. V gene TRBV7-3 combines with J gene TRBJ1-6; D not resolved. From germline, CDR1 is SGHTA and CDR2 FQGTGA. The CDR3 length is 14 residues. V was clipped by 5 bases and J by 2 bases, with 7 bases between them. CDR3 DNA sequence: TGTGCCAGCAGCCGCGCCGCCTATAATTCACCCCTCCACTTT. It codes for CASSRAAYNSPLHF.

About this clonotype itself: Mismatch with germline at one junction end may stem from a read error. Here the CDR3 DNA reads TGTACCAGCAACCCGTCAGCGGGAGGATACGAGCAGTACTTC. Its protein product is CTSNPSAGGYEQYF. The chain carries TRBV4-2 and TRBJ2-7, with TRBD2 identical over 9 bases. This CDR3 contains 14 residues. In germline, CDR1 is LGHNA, CDR2 YNFKEQ.

This clonotype has a count of ten or more. V is TRBV28 and J is TRBJ2-7; either TRBD1 or TRBD2 may fit D (5 bases each). The CDR3 is 14 residues long. CDR1 is MDHEN and CDR2 is SYDVKM in the germline V gene. The germline V and J ends were trimmed by 4 bases and 7 bases, with 17 bases remaining between them. The CDR3 DNA is TGTGCCAGCAGTTCCTCCTCTGGGGGTGGGGAGCAGTACTTC. Its translation: CASSSSSGGGEQYF.

As to this clonotype: A read error may explain this, as a much larger clone is one base away. The rearrangement uses TRBV9 and TRBJ1-5; tentative D call: TRBD1 (6 bases). The CDR3 runs to 15 residues. Germline V gene data show CDR1 as SGDLS and CDR2 as YYNGEE. This CDR3 reads CTSSVAPGEGQPQHF. For the CDR3, the DNA is TGTACCAGCAGCGTAGCACCAGGGGAGGGCCAGCCCCAGCATTTT.

This clonotype occurred many times. V is TRBV6-5 and J is TRBJ2-3, with D hard to call. Germline CDR1 is MNHEY and CDR2 is SVGAGI. The CDR3 loop spans 15 amino acids. The ends were cut back, 0 bases at V and 4 bases at J, with 11 bases in the middle. CDR3 residues: CASSYSDRNPDTQYF. DNA for the CDR3: TGTGCCAGCAGTTACTCGGATAGGAACCCAGATACGCAGTATTTT.

This clonotype was counted ten times or more. V usage is TRBV20-1 and J usage is TRBJ2-5; D is unclear. The CDR3 totals 13 residues. Germline lookup yields CDR1 DFQATT and CDR2 SNEGSKA (reference sequence). V was clipped by 1 base and J by 5 bases, with 11 bases between them. The CDR3 region has the DNA TGCAGTGCTAGAGTGCGAGCGAGTGAGACCCAGTACTTC. Its translation: CSARVRASETQYF.

This chain uses TRBV12-3 or TRBV12-4 with TRBJ2-3; 7 bases map to TRBD2. Unmatched junction bases numbered 8, after V lost 6 bases and J lost 8 bases. The CDR3 is 13 residues long. CDR3 DNA: TGTGCCAGCAGCCCCAGACTAGCAGGTACGCAGTATTTT. Its protein is CASSPRLAGTQYF.

In its sample, this clonotype was seen a few times. The V gene is TRBV28, the J gene TRBJ2-1; 9 positions agree with TRBD2. The CDR3 is made up of 14 amino acids. Germline loops: CDR1 MDHEN, CDR2 SYDVKM. Unmatched junction bases numbered 9, after V lost 7 bases and J lost 8 bases. CDR3 sequence (DNA): TGTGCCAGCAAGGCGGGAGGGTATCAGCATGAGCAGTTCTTC. Its protein product is CASKAGGYQHEQFF. The whole variable domain, filled in from reference TRBV28 and TRBJ2-1, reads DVKVTQSSRYLVKRTGEKVFLECVQDMDHENMFWYRQDPGLGLRLIYFSYDVKMKEKGDIPEGYSVSREKKERFSLILESASTNQTSMYLCASKAGGYQHEQFFGPGTRLTVL.